The present T cell receptor beta chain was sequenced within a study of STAT5B mutations in CD4+ large granular lymphocyte leukemia. Germline loops: CDR1 LNHDA, CDR2 SQIVND (reference sequence). The CDR3 contains 17 residues. V shed 4 bases and J 4 bases; nucleotides not matched to a gene: 11. General study findings and limits: Top patient clones used TRBV06 genes more often: 8/27 versus 2/35 in controls.

This clone appeared once. Its antigen is unidentified. TCRdb keeps only in-frame clones here, not all; method: immunoSEQ multiplex PCR. The sample holds about 40,000 clones, about four fifths seen once. The J gene is TRBJ2-1, the V gene TRBV19; 9 bases match TRBD2. The sequencing sample was made of CD4+ T cells from blood buffy coats. This clonotype was sampled from a human donor in good health. CDR3: CASSTLMRSGGYNEQFF. DNA of the CDR3: TGTGCCAGTAGTACTCTTATGAGGAGCGGGGGGTACAATGAGCAGTTCTTC.